Detailed here is one T cell receptor (beta chain). This clone's antigen is unknown. Instrument on record: NextSeq 550. The Human TCR Profiling Kit (MiLaboratory) was used to prepare UMI-labeled 5' RACE TRB cDNA libraries. The full amount of extracted RNA was used for cDNA synthesis, and the full amount of resulting cDNA was used for PCR amplification. Libraries were prepared in parallel using an identical number of PCR cycles. The paper's data handling went like this. With a requirement of at least two reads per UMI, MIGEC and MiXCR extracted about 52,000 +/- 9,100 unique UMI-labeled TRB cDNA molecules per library. On average, around 40,000 +/- 10,000 functional in-frame TRB CDR3 nucleotide clonotypes lacking stop codons were found per library. Diversity metrics, including normalized Shannon-Wiener and Chao1, were computed in VDJtools after downsampling to 5000 UMI-labeled TRB molecules per sample. VDJtools computed clonotype-size-weighted physicochemical properties of the central five CDR3 residues: interaction energy, strength, volume and Kidera factor 4. TCRdb reprocessed the reads, and each CDR3 protein sequence is entered once, without DNA. The V and J calls reflect TCRdb's pipeline rather than the authors' work. This sample's table has entries for tens of thousands of distinct CDR3 sequences. Approximately 0.6% of the sample is taken by the ten largest.

The CDR3 has 14 amino acids, counting the end cysteine and phenylalanine. The coding DNA is unavailable. The germline V gene (reference sequence) provides CDR1 DFQATT and CDR2 SNEGSKA. Each CD8+ T cell subset was flow-sorted in triplicate, and some 310,000 cells per subset were placed directly into RLT lysis buffer. Naive CD8+ T cells were defined stringently as CD45RO-CCR7+CD27+CD95- to exclude memory contaminants. Peripheral blood mononuclear cells were isolated from buffy coats using standard density gradient centrifugation. Naive CXCR3-negative and CXCR3-positive CD8+ T cells were flow-sorted using a FACSAria III. Total RNA was extracted from sorted cells with an RNeasy Mini Kit. This record belongs to a study of CXCR3-negative and CXCR3-positive naive CD8 T cells (dated 2019 in TCRdb). Background for the entire study: In total, some 140 million TRB reads were obtained, corresponding to roughly 1.5 +/- 0.3 million reads per library. Diversity and physicochemical repertoire analyses were performed on about a dozen donors pooled from two independent experiments. TRBV-TRBJ cluster analysis included naive subsets from several donors and memory cells from 3 donors.

The research as a whole found: Compared with CXCR3-negative naive cells, CXCR3-positive naive cells had TRB CDR3s with higher hydrophobicity (lower Kidera factor 4), lower energy, and higher strength and volume indices. Freshly isolated PBMCs were used for most assays because CXCR3 expression partially decreased after cryopreservation. Within the same donor, TRBV-TRBJ usage looked similar between naive CXCR3-negative and CXCR3-positive cells, but memory cells had distinct patterns. Comparably high repertoire diversity was found in both naive subsets, whereas much lower repertoire diversity was found in memory CD8+ T cells. Because surface CD5, which is linked to self-reactivity in mice, was comparable between the naive subsets, TCR interaction strength was also inferred from the physicochemical properties of TRB CDR3s.

This clonotype was sampled from a human donor in good health. Some clones in this sample may be carry-over from other donors' samples. Sequencing was performed on naive CXCR3+ CD8+ T cells from blood. This sample's cell subset or site label indicates: CD45RO-CCR7+CD27+CD95- naive CD8+ T cells expressing CXCR3 (TNR3+). Recombination joined TRBV20-1 with TRBJ2-1; TCRdb proposes TRBD2, but this gene call is untestable without DNA. The CDR3 in this case is CSAGGLAGANEQFF.